These T cell receptor beta chains were read from a single sample in a study of control samples from healthy donors and cancer patients. Sequenced by immunoSEQ multiplex PCR; TCRdb stores in-frame clones only, minus some. In the table there are 90,000 or so clones, around 83% of which are singletons. Sequenced input: blood. All receptors derive from a woman aged 50 to 65 in good health. The CDR3 runs from the conserved cysteine through the conserved F or W. A D gene is named only where the DNA matches it firmly. A row's size may be missing; if present it is once, few, many or a size class.

DNA: TGCGCCAGCAGCCAAGATTCCGAAATGGGTGAGCAGTTCTTC
CDR3: CASSQDSEMGEQFF
D: .
V: TRBV4-3
size: .
J: TRBJ2-1

DNA: TGTGCCAGCAGTTACTTAGGGGCGCATGGAAACACCATATATTTT
CDR3: CASSYLGAHGNTIYF
D: .
V: TRBV6-5
size: .
J: TRBJ1-3

DNA: TGTGCCAGCAGTGTGCACTGGGACATTTCCAATCAGCCCCAGCATTTT
CDR3: CASSVHWDISNQPQHF
D: .
V: TRBV2
size: .
J: TRBJ1-5

DNA: TGTGCCAGCAGTAAGACAGGGGTCACTTTGAGGGTGTATGGCTACACCTTC
CDR3: CASSKTGVTLRVYGYTF
D: TRBD1
V: TRBV28
size: once
J: TRBJ1-2

DNA: TGTGCCAGCAGCCCAGGGGGTAGCTCCTACGAGCAGTACTTC
CDR3: CASSPGGSSYEQYF
D: TRBD1
V: TRBV7-9
size: .
J: TRBJ2-7

DNA: TGTGCCAGCAGAAGACAGTTCTGGGCTTTCTTT
CDR3: CASRRQFWAFF
D: .
V: TRBV12-3/TRBV12-4
size: few
J: TRBJ1-1

DNA: TGTGCCAGCAGACCACCAGGGCCCACTGAAGCTTTCTTT
CDR3: CASRPPGPTEAFF
D: .
V: TRBV9
size: .
J: TRBJ1-1

DNA: TGTGCCAGCAGTCCCCGGACCACGAACACTGAAGCTTTCTTT
CDR3: CASSPRTTNTEAFF
D: .
V: TRBV27
size: .
J: TRBJ1-1

DNA: TGCGCCAGCAGTAGGGGCGGTCCTAGCACAGATACGCAGTATTTT
CDR3: CASSRGGPSTDTQYF
D: .
V: TRBV5-1
size: .
J: TRBJ2-3

DNA: TGTGCCAGCAGTTACGGCCAGGGGGCAAAGACCCAGTACTTC
CDR3: CASSYGQGAKTQYF
D: TRBD1
V: TRBV6-2/TRBV6-3
size: once
J: TRBJ2-5

DNA: TGCGCCAGCAGCTTGGCCCCCTCTAGCGGCACAGATACGCAGTATTTT
CDR3: CASSLAPSSGTDTQYF
D: .
V: TRBV5-1
size: .
J: TRBJ2-3

DNA: TGTGCCAGCAGCTTAGCGTCGTCAACGAGGGGGAACGATGAGCAGTTCTTC
CDR3: CASSLASSTRGNDEQFF
D: .
V: TRBV7-9
size: once
J: TRBJ2-1

DNA: TGTGCCAGCAGCGTAGGGGTTGGATTCACCGGGGAGCTGTTTTTT
CDR3: CASSVGVGFTGELFF
D: .
V: TRBV9
size: .
J: TRBJ2-2

DNA: TGTGCCAGCTCACCGCTGGGGGGGGCGGACTCTAGGGAAGCTTTCTTT
CDR3: CASSPLGGADSREAFF
D: .
V: TRBV18
size: few
J: TRBJ1-1

DNA: TGTGCCAGCAGCTTACGGGGGGTTAACACTGAAGCTTTCTTT
CDR3: CASSLRGVNTEAFF
D: .
V: TRBV11-2
size: .
J: TRBJ1-1

DNA: TGTGCCAGTAGTCCCGGGGTGGGTGATTCACCCCTCCACTTT
CDR3: CASSPGVGDSPLHF
D: .
V: TRBV19
size: .
J: TRBJ1-6